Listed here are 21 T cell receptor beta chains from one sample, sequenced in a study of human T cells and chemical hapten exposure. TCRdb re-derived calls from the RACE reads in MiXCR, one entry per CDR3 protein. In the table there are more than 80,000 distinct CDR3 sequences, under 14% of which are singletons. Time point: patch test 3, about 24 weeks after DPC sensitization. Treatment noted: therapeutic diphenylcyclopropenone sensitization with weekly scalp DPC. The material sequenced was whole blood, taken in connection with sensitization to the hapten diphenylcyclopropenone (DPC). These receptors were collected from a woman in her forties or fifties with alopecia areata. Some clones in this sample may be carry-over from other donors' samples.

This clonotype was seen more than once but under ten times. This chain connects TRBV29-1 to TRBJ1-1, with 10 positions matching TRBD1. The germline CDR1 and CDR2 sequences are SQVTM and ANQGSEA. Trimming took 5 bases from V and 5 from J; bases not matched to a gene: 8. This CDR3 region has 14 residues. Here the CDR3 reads CSVTTGQGYTEAFF. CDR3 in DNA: TGCAGCGTTACAACGGGACAGGGGTATACTGAAGCTTTCTTT.

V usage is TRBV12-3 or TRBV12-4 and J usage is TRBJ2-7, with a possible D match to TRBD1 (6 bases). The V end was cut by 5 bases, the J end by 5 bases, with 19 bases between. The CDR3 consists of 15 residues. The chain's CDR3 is CASSPAGTRVHEQYF. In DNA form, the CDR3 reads TGTGCCAGCAGTCCCGCCGGGACAAGGGTCCACGAGCAGTACTTC.

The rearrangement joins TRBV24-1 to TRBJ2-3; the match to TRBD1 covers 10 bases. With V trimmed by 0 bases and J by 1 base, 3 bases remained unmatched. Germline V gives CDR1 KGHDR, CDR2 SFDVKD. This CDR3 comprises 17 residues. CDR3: CATSDLQGTGGTDTQYF. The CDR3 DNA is TGTGCCACCAGTGATTTGCAGGGGACAGGGGGCACAGATACGCAGTATTTT.

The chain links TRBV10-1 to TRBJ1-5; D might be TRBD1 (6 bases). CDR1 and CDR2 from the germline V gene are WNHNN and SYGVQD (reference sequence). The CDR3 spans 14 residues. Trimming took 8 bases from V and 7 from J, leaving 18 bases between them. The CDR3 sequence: CASSRGGIGQPQHF. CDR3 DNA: TGCGCCAGCTCTAGAGGGGGGATTGGGCAGCCCCAGCATTTT.

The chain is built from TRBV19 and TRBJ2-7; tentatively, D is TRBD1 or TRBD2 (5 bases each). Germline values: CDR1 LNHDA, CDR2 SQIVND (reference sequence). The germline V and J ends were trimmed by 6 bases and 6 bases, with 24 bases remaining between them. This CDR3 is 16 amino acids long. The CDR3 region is CASSYRPVGEKFEQYF. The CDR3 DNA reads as TGTGCCAGTAGCTACCGTCCAGTGGGGGAGAAGTTCGAGCAGTACTTC.

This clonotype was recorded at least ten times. The CDR3 here is CASSSTSYEQYF. The CDR3 DNA sequence: TGTGCCAGCAGTAGTACATCTTACGAGCAGTACTTC. The chain links TRBV12-3 or TRBV12-4 to TRBJ2-7; D not resolved. This CDR3 is 12 amino acids long. V was pared by 5 bases and J by 4 bases, with 9 bases between.

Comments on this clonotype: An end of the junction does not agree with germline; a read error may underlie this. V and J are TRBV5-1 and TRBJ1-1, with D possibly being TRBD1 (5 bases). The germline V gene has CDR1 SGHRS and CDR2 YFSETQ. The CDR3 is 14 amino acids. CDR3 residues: CASRVGTVNTEASF. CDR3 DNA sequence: TGCGCCAGCAGGGTCGGGACGGTGAACACTGAAGCTTCCTTT.

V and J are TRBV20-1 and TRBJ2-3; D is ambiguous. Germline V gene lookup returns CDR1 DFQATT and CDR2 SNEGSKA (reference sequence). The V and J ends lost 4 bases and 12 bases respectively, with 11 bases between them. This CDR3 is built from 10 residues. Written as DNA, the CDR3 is TGCAGTGCTAAAGGTCTAGAACAGTATTTT. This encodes CSAKGLEQYF.

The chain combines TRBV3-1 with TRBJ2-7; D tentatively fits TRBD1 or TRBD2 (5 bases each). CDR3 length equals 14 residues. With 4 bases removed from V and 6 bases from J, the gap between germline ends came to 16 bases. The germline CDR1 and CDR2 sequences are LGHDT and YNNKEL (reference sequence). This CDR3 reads CASSPRGATSEQYF. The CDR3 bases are TGTGCCAGCAGCCCGCGAGGGGCGACGTCCGAGCAGTACTTC.

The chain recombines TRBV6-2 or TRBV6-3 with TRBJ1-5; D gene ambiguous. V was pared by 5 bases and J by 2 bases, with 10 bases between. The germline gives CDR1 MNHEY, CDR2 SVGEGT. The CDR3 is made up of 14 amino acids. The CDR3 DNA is TGTGCCAGCAGTCCGGTGGCAGGCAATCAGCCCCAGCATTTT. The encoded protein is CASSPVAGNQPQHF.

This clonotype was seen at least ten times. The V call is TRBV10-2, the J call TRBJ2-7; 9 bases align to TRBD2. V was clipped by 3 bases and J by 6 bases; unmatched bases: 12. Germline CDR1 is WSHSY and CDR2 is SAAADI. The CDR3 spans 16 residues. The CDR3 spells CASSERRASGATEQYF. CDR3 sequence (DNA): TGCGCCAGCAGTGAACGCAGGGCTAGCGGGGCCACCGAGCAGTACTTC.

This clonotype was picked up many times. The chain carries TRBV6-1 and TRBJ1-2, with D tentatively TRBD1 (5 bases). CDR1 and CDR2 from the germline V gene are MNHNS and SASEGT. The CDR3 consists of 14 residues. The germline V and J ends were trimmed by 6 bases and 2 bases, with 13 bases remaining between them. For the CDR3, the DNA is TGTGCCAGCAGGAACCCGACAGACAACTATGGCTACACCTTC. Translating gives CASRNPTDNYGYTF.

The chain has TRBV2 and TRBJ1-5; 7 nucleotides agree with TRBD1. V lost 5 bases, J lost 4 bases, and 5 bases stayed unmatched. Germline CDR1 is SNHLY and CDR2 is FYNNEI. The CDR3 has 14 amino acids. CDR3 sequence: CASSTQGGNQPQHF. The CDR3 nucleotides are TGTGCCAGCAGTACCCAGGGGGGAAATCAGCCCCAGCATTTT.

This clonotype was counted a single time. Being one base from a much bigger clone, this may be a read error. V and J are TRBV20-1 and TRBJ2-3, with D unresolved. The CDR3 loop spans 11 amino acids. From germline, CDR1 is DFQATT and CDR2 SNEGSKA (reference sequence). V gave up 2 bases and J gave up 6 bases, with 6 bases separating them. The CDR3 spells CSARRRDTQYF. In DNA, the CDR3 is TGCAGTGCTAGACGACGGGATACGCAGTATTTT.

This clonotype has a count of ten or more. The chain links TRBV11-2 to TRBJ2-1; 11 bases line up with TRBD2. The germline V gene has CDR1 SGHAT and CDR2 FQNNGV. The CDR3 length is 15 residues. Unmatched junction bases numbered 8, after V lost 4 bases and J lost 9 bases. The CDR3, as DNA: TGTGCCAGCAGCTACACTAGCGGGAGTTCCGTTGAGCAGTTCTTC. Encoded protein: CASSYTSGSSVEQFF. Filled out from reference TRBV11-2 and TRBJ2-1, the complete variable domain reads EAGVAQSPRYKIIEKRQSVAFWCNPISGHATLYWYQQILGQGPKLLIQFQNNGVVDDSQLPKDRFSAERLKGVDSTLKIQPAKLEDSAVYLCASSYTSGSSVEQFFGPGTRLTVL.

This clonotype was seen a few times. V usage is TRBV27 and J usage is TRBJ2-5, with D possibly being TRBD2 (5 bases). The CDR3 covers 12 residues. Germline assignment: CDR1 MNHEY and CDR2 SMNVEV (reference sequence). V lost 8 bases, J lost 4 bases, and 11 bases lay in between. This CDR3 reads CASRSAGETQYF. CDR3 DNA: TGTGCCAGCCGATCGGCGGGAGAGACCCAGTACTTC.

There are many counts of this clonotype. CDR3 sequence reads: CASIPLQGKNTGELFF. CDR3 DNA: TGTGCCAGCATCCCCCTCCAGGGGAAGAACACCGGGGAGCTGTTTTTT. The rearrangement joins TRBV6-6 to TRBJ2-2; possible D gene TRBD1, 6 bases. Germline lookup yields CDR1 MNHNY and CDR2 SVGAGI (reference sequence). Trimming took 7 bases from V and 1 from J, leaving 16 bases between them. The CDR3 is made up of 16 amino acids.

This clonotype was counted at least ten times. Here the CDR3 DNA reads TGTGCCAGCAGCCAGGGATTATTTGACAATGAGCAGTTCTTC. This gives the protein CASSQGLFDNEQFF. This chain uses TRBV7-8 with TRBJ2-1; possible D gene TRBD1, 5 bases. V was shortened by 5 bases and J by 5 bases, with 13 bases between the two germline ends. The germline CDR1 and CDR2 sequences are SGHVS and FQNEAQ. The length of the CDR3 is 14 residues.

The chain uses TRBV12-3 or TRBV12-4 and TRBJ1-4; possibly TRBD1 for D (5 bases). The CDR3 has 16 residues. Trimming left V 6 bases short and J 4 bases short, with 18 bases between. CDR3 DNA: TGTGCCAGCAGCCTATCCCCCCAGGGTGGTAATGAAAAACTGTTTTTT. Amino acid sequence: CASSLSPQGGNEKLFF.

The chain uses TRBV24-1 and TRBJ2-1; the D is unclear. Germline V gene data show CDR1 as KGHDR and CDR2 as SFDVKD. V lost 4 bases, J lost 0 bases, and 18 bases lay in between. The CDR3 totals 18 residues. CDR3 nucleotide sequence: TGTGCCACCAGTGACCCCACCACCAGGAGTAGCTCCTACAATGAGCAGTTCTTC. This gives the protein CATSDPTTRSSSYNEQFF.

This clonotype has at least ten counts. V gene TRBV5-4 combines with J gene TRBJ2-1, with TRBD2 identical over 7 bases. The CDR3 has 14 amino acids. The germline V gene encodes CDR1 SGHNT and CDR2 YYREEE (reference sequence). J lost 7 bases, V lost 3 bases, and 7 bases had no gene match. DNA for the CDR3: TGTGCCAGCAGCTGGGAGGGGCCTAGGAATGAGCAGTTCTTC. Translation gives CASSWEGPRNEQFF.